The rows below give T cell receptor beta chains drawn from one sample of a study of T cell responses to AZD1222 COVID-19 vaccine. The data were produced by immunoSEQ multiplex PCR, yet TCRdb's version contains in-frame clones alone and is incomplete. This sample has about 110,000 clones, with 85% to 90% found just once. This sample comprised peripheral blood, obtained on day 0 of AZD1222 vaccination. Receptors were obtained from an adult in good health. Each CDR3 is given with its conserved first and last residue. D genes are given only for firm matches. Rows may omit the clone size; those that give it use once, few, many or a size class.

v_gene: TRBV12-3/TRBV12-4
abundance: .
d_gene: .
j_gene: TRBJ2-1
CDR3nt: TGTGCCCGCTACAGAGGGGGATACAATGAGCAGTTCTTC
CDR3aa: CARYRGGYNEQFF

v_gene: TRBV5-6
abundance: .
d_gene: TRBD1
j_gene: TRBJ2-7
CDR3nt: TGTGCCAGCAGCTTGTTGGGGACAGGGTCAATCCTCCACGAGCAGTACTTC
CDR3aa: CASSLLGTGSILHEQYF

v_gene: TRBV2
abundance: .
d_gene: .
j_gene: TRBJ1-1
CDR3nt: TGTGCCAGCACCTACAGGGTTCTAGATGAAGCTTTCTTT
CDR3aa: CASTYRVLDEAFF

v_gene: TRBV6-2/TRBV6-3
abundance: .
d_gene: .
j_gene: TRBJ2-3
CDR3nt: TGTGCCAGCAGCCCGACTACAAAGGGAGATACGCAGTATTTT
CDR3aa: CASSPTTKGDTQYF

v_gene: TRBV14
abundance: .
d_gene: .
j_gene: TRBJ1-1
CDR3nt: TGTGCCAGCAGCCATCCAGGGAGGATCAACACTGAAGCTTTCTTT
CDR3aa: CASSHPGRINTEAFF

v_gene: TRBV12-3/TRBV12-4
abundance: .
d_gene: .
j_gene: TRBJ2-7
CDR3nt: TGTGCCAGCAGCTTGACAGGTCGGGAGCAGTACTTC
CDR3aa: CASSLTGREQYF

v_gene: TRBV5-5
abundance: .
d_gene: .
j_gene: TRBJ2-7
CDR3nt: TGTGCCAGCAGCCCCCGACTGGGGCCCTACGAGCAGTACTTC
CDR3aa: CASSPRLGPYEQYF

v_gene: TRBV19
abundance: .
d_gene: .
j_gene: TRBJ1-6
CDR3nt: TGTGCCAGTAGTATCATGCGGACCAATATTAATTCACCCCTCCACTTT
CDR3aa: CASSIMRTNINSPLHF

v_gene: TRBV3-1/TRBV3-2
abundance: .
d_gene: TRBD1
j_gene: TRBJ1-4
CDR3nt: TGTGCCAGCAGCCAAGGACAGGGTGGTAATGAAAAACTGTTTTTT
CDR3aa: CASSQGQGGNEKLFF

v_gene: TRBV7-3
abundance: .
d_gene: .
j_gene: TRBJ1-3
CDR3nt: TGTGCCAGCAGCCCTACAGGGACCTCTGGAAACACCATATATTTT
CDR3aa: CASSPTGTSGNTIYF

v_gene: TRBV10-3
abundance: .
d_gene: .
j_gene: TRBJ1-2
CDR3nt: TGTGCCATCAGTGACGACCGGCGGTATGGCTACACCTTC
CDR3aa: CAISDDRRYGYTF

v_gene: TRBV7-3
abundance: .
d_gene: .
j_gene: TRBJ2-2
CDR3nt: TGTGCCAGCAGCGCAACTAGGACTGACGGGGAGCTGTTTTTT
CDR3aa: CASSATRTDGELFF

v_gene: TRBV5-1
abundance: .
d_gene: .
j_gene: TRBJ1-1
CDR3nt: TGCGCCAGCAGCCCATATGGACTTTCCTCTGGAGCTTTCTTT
CDR3aa: CASSPYGLSSGAFF

v_gene: TRBV27
abundance: .
d_gene: .
j_gene: TRBJ1-5
CDR3nt: TGTGCCAGCAGTGTAACATGGGGTCAGCCCCAGCATTTT
CDR3aa: CASSVTWGQPQHF

v_gene: TRBV9
abundance: .
d_gene: .
j_gene: TRBJ2-5
CDR3nt: TGTGCCAGCAGCGTAGGGGCATCTTCCCCGGAGACCCAGTACTTC
CDR3aa: CASSVGASSPETQYF

v_gene: TRBV7-9
abundance: few
d_gene: .
j_gene: TRBJ1-5
CDR3nt: TGTGCCAGCAGCTTAGCCGGAGGAAATCAGCCCCAGCATTTT
CDR3aa: CASSLAGGNQPQHF

v_gene: TRBV7-8
abundance: .
d_gene: TRBD1
j_gene: TRBJ2-7
CDR3nt: TGTGCCAGCAGCTTCCGGGACAGTTCCTACGAGCAGTACTTC
CDR3aa: CASSFRDSSYEQYF

v_gene: TRBV9
abundance: .
d_gene: .
j_gene: TRBJ1-6
CDR3nt: TGTGCCAGCAGCGTGACGGATAGCTCCTATAATTCACCCCTCCACTTT
CDR3aa: CASSVTDSSYNSPLHF

v_gene: TRBV19
abundance: .
d_gene: .
j_gene: TRBJ1-2
CDR3nt: TGTGCCAGTAGTGGTCAGGGCTATTCGGGCTACACCTTC
CDR3aa: CASSGQGYSGYTF

v_gene: TRBV4-3
abundance: once
d_gene: .
j_gene: TRBJ1-2
CDR3nt: TGCGCCAGCAGCCAAGATGGCCCAGCGGGCTACACCTTC
CDR3aa: CASSQDGPAGYTF

v_gene: TRBV9
abundance: .
d_gene: .
j_gene: TRBJ1-1
CDR3nt: TGTGCCAGCAGCGGGTTACTCAGGGACACTGAAGCTTTCTTT
CDR3aa: CASSGLLRDTEAFF

v_gene: TRBV30
abundance: .
d_gene: .
j_gene: TRBJ1-2
CDR3nt: TGTGCCTGGAGTGAGTCCGGGGGGGGCACCTTC
CDR3aa: CAWSESGGGTF

v_gene: TRBV28
abundance: .
d_gene: .
j_gene: TRBJ1-6
CDR3nt: TGTGCCAGCAGTTTATCGTCCAGGGTAGTGCATTCACCCCTCCACTTT
CDR3aa: CASSLSSRVVHSPLHF

v_gene: TRBV5-1
abundance: .
d_gene: .
j_gene: TRBJ1-4
CDR3nt: TGCGCCAGCAGCTCGTTGCCCGGACAGACACCTGGAAATGAAAAACTGTTTTTT
CDR3aa: CASSSLPGQTPGNEKLFF

v_gene: TRBV27
abundance: few
d_gene: .
j_gene: TRBJ2-2
CDR3nt: TGTGCCAGCCGTACAGCGAACACCGGGGAGCTGTTTTTT
CDR3aa: CASRTANTGELFF

v_gene: TRBV10-3
abundance: .
d_gene: TRBD1
j_gene: TRBJ2-7
CDR3nt: TGTGCCATCAGACCGGGACAGGGGGCCATCTACGAGCAGTACTTC
CDR3aa: CAIRPGQGAIYEQYF

v_gene: TRBV6-5
abundance: .
d_gene: TRBD1
j_gene: TRBJ1-5
CDR3nt: TGTGCCAGCAGAGAGGGGGCGGGTCAGCCCCAGCATTTT
CDR3aa: CASREGAGQPQHF

v_gene: TRBV5-1
abundance: .
d_gene: .
j_gene: TRBJ2-1
CDR3nt: TGCGCCAGCAGCTTGGACAGGCCGCTTTACAATGAGCAGTTCTTC
CDR3aa: CASSLDRPLYNEQFF

v_gene: TRBV7-6
abundance: .
d_gene: .
j_gene: TRBJ2-3
CDR3nt: TGTGCCAGCAGCTTAATAGCGGAACGCACAGATACGCAGTATTTT
CDR3aa: CASSLIAERTDTQYF

v_gene: TRBV5-6
abundance: .
d_gene: .
j_gene: TRBJ2-7
CDR3nt: TGTGCCAGCAGCTCTAACTACGAGCAGTACTTC
CDR3aa: CASSSNYEQYF

v_gene: TRBV20-1
abundance: .
d_gene: .
j_gene: TRBJ1-2
CDR3nt: TGCAGTGCTAGTGGTTTAGAGGGATTAGATGGCTACACCTTC
CDR3aa: CSASGLEGLDGYTF

v_gene: TRBV6-5
abundance: .
d_gene: TRBD1
j_gene: TRBJ2-7
CDR3nt: TGTGCCAGCAGTAAGGACAGGTTATCCTACGAGCAGTACTTC
CDR3aa: CASSKDRLSYEQYF

v_gene: TRBV27
abundance: .
d_gene: TRBD2
j_gene: TRBJ2-2
CDR3nt: TGTGCCAGCAGTTCCCTGGGACTAGTCAGCGGGGAGCTGTTTTTT
CDR3aa: CASSSLGLVSGELFF

v_gene: TRBV27
abundance: .
d_gene: TRBD1
j_gene: TRBJ1-2
CDR3nt: TGTGCCAGCAGTATGCAACAGGGGGGAGGGTACTATGGCTACACCTTC
CDR3aa: CASSMQQGGGYYGYTF

v_gene: TRBV18
abundance: .
d_gene: .
j_gene: TRBJ2-7
CDR3nt: TGTGCCAGCTCACCCCCCCCGGCGACCGAGCAGTACTTC
CDR3aa: CASSPPPATEQYF

v_gene: TRBV29-1
abundance: .
d_gene: TRBD1
j_gene: TRBJ1-2
CDR3nt: TGCAGCGTTGAAGATCTGGAGGGGGCGCGAGGCTACACCTTC
CDR3aa: CSVEDLEGARGYTF

v_gene: TRBV9
abundance: few
d_gene: .
j_gene: TRBJ2-2
CDR3nt: TGTGCCAGCAGCGTAGCTCCGGGACATACTGTCACCGGGGAGCTGTTTTTT
CDR3aa: CASSVAPGHTVTGELFF

v_gene: TRBV10-3
abundance: .
d_gene: TRBD1
j_gene: TRBJ1-2
CDR3nt: TGTGCCATCAGCGGACAGGGCTATGGCTACACCTTC
CDR3aa: CAISGQGYGYTF

v_gene: TRBV14
abundance: .
d_gene: TRBD2
j_gene: TRBJ2-3
CDR3nt: TGTGCCAGCAGCCCTCCACCCGGCGGGAGAAGGGATACGCAGTATTTT
CDR3aa: CASSPPPGGRRDTQYF

v_gene: TRBV6-6
abundance: .
d_gene: .
j_gene: TRBJ2-1
CDR3nt: TGTGCCAGCAGTCCTAGGAATGAGCAGTTCTTC
CDR3aa: CASSPRNEQFF

v_gene: TRBV5-5
abundance: .
d_gene: .
j_gene: TRBJ2-7
CDR3nt: TGTGCCAGCAGCTTGGGGGCAGTAGGCGAGCAGTACTTC
CDR3aa: CASSLGAVGEQYF

v_gene: TRBV3-1/TRBV3-2
abundance: .
d_gene: .
j_gene: TRBJ2-5
CDR3nt: TGTGCCAGCAGCCACCCTCTGGGGACCCAGTACTTC
CDR3aa: CASSHPLGTQYF

v_gene: TRBV6-6
abundance: .
d_gene: .
j_gene: TRBJ1-2
CDR3nt: TGTGCCAGCAGTTCCGGTCAGGGGTATGGCTACACCTTC
CDR3aa: CASSSGQGYGYTF

v_gene: TRBV19
abundance: .
d_gene: .
j_gene: TRBJ2-1
CDR3nt: TGTGCCAGTAGTGCCCTGTACAATGAGCAGTTCTTC
CDR3aa: CASSALYNEQFF

v_gene: TRBV24-1
abundance: .
d_gene: TRBD2
j_gene: TRBJ2-5
CDR3nt: TGTGCCACCAGTGATACGGGAGGGGGGAGGCGGGAGACCCAGTACTTC
CDR3aa: CATSDTGGGRRETQYF

v_gene: TRBV23-1
abundance: .
d_gene: TRBD1
j_gene: TRBJ2-5
CDR3nt: TGCGCCAGCAGTCAATGTCACCCCGGGACAGGGGAAGAGACCCAGTACTTC
CDR3aa: CASSQCHPGTGEETQYF

v_gene: TRBV27
abundance: .
d_gene: TRBD1
j_gene: TRBJ1-2
CDR3nt: TGTGCCAGCAGCCGGGACAGGGCGCTCCCCGGTGGCTACACCTTC
CDR3aa: CASSRDRALPGGYTF

v_gene: TRBV7-9
abundance: .
d_gene: TRBD1
j_gene: TRBJ2-4
CDR3nt: TGTGCCAGCAGCTCCTGGACAGGGCCTACCCTCAACATTCAGTACTTC
CDR3aa: CASSSWTGPTLNIQYF

v_gene: TRBV4-2
abundance: .
d_gene: TRBD1
j_gene: TRBJ1-2
CDR3nt: TGTGCCAGCAGCCGAGGGACAGCCACCAACTATGGCTACACCTTC
CDR3aa: CASSRGTATNYGYTF

v_gene: TRBV21-1
abundance: .
d_gene: .
j_gene: TRBJ2-7
CDR3nt: TGTGCCAGCAGAGCCTACGAGCAGTACTTC
CDR3aa: CASRAYEQYF

v_gene: TRBV19
abundance: few
d_gene: .
j_gene: TRBJ1-1
CDR3nt: TGTGCCAGTACTACATGGGACTTGAACACTGAAGCTTTCTTT
CDR3aa: CASTTWDLNTEAFF

v_gene: TRBV27
abundance: few
d_gene: TRBD1
j_gene: TRBJ2-1
CDR3nt: TGTGCCAGCAGTTCTCCCGGGACAGGGGTCAATGAGCAGTTCTTC
CDR3aa: CASSSPGTGVNEQFF

v_gene: TRBV6-5
abundance: .
d_gene: .
j_gene: TRBJ2-7
CDR3nt: TGTGCCAGCAGTCACTCCTACGAGCAGTACTTC
CDR3aa: CASSHSYEQYF

v_gene: TRBV6-5
abundance: .
d_gene: .
j_gene: TRBJ1-2
CDR3nt: TGTGCCAGCAGTTACTCTCTCCAGCAAGGCTATGGCTACACCTTC
CDR3aa: CASSYSLQQGYGYTF

v_gene: TRBV28
abundance: .
d_gene: .
j_gene: TRBJ1-2
CDR3nt: TGTGCCAGCAGTTGGGGGGGAGCTAACTATGGCTACACCTTC
CDR3aa: CASSWGGANYGYTF